One and the same sample provided the 12 T cell receptor beta chains below, sequenced in a study of blood T cell repertoires in COVID-19. Clones were sequenced by immunoSEQ multiplex PCR, and TCRdb holds only the in-frame ones, with some missing. The sample lists roughly 120,000 clones; around 80% were seen once. Sequencing was performed on peripheral blood. The receptors here all came from a man between 65 and 79 years old with acute or convalescent COVID-19.

J is TRBJ2-3 and V is TRBV7-3; no reliable D call. The V gene's germline CDR1 is SGHTA and CDR2 FQGTGA. V lost 5 bases, J lost 1 base, and 7 bases lay in between. The CDR3 is 13 residues long. For the CDR3, the DNA is TGTGCCAGCAGCGCGCCGGGCACAGATACGCAGTATTTT. Amino acid sequence: CASSAPGTDTQYF.

The chain recombines TRBV2 with TRBJ2-1; TRBD1 agrees at 9 bases. The CDR3 has 13 residues. CDR1 and CDR2 (germline): SNHLY, FYNNEI. V dropped 8 bases and J dropped 7; count of bases not matched to a gene: 6. The CDR3 protein is CASGGTGLNEQFF. The CDR3 bases are TGTGCCAGCGGCGGGACAGGGTTGAATGAGCAGTTCTTC.

The chain recombines TRBV5-1 with TRBJ2-2; D is possibly TRBD1 (6 bases). Germline-derived CDR1 and CDR2 are SGHRS and YFSETQ. V was pared by 3 bases and J by 0 bases, with 9 bases between. The CDR3 consists of 15 residues. CDR3 protein: CASSSRTANTGELFF. CDR3 coding DNA: TGCGCCAGCAGCTCTAGGACAGCGAACACCGGGGAGCTGTTTTTT.

The J gene is TRBJ2-1, the V gene TRBV7-9; 7 nucleotides match TRBD1. CDR1 and CDR2 (germline): SEHNR, FQNEAQ (reference sequence). With 3 bases clipped from V and 7 bases from J, the junction kept 6 bases outside the gene matches. The CDR3 covers 14 residues. The CDR3: CASSFQGDKNEQFF. CDR3 sequence (DNA): TGTGCCAGCAGCTTCCAGGGGGATAAGAATGAGCAGTTCTTC.

The chain links TRBV5-5 to TRBJ1-2, with TRBD1 matching 11 bases. The V segment lost 4 bases and the J segment 7 bases; nucleotides outside the gene matches: 9. Germline V gene sequence: CDR1 SGHKS, CDR2 YYEKEE (reference sequence). CDR3 length: 15 residues. CDR3 sequence reads: CASSQGQGVGSGYTF. The CDR3 DNA reads TGTGCCAGCAGCCAGGGACAGGGGGTCGGTTCTGGCTACACCTTC.

This chain uses TRBV7-2 with TRBJ2-2; D perhaps matches TRBD1 (5 bases). Trimming took off 6 bases at V and 4 bases at J, with 9 bases between the two ends. Germline V gene sequence: CDR1 SGHTA, CDR2 FQGNSA. This CDR3 has 13 amino acids. CDR3: CASRWQGTGELFF. The CDR3 bases are TGTGCCAGCAGATGGCAGGGCACCGGGGAGCTGTTTTTT. The entire variable domain, with the rest obtained from reference TRBV7-2 and TRBJ2-2, is as follows: GAGVSQSPSNKVTEKGKDVELRCDPISGHTALYWYRQSLGQGLEFLIYFQGNSAPDKSGLPSDRFSAERTGGSVSTLTIQRTQQEDSAVYLCASRWQGTGELFFGEGSRLTVL.

This clone was counted only a few times. V is TRBV12-3 or TRBV12-4 and J is TRBJ1-2; TRBD1 matches 11 bases. The V segment lost 6 bases and the J segment 9 bases; nucleotides outside the gene matches: 6. This CDR3 contains 13 residues. CDR3 protein: CASSPDRGLSYTF. CDR3 sequence (DNA): TGTGCCAGCAGCCCGGACAGGGGGCTTAGCTACACCTTC.

V and J are TRBV6-5 and TRBJ2-1, with TRBD1 matching 9 bases. The CDR3 spans 15 residues. V lost 5 bases and J lost 4; bases outside the gene matches: 6. Germline values: CDR1 MNHEY, CDR2 SVGAGI. The CDR3 DNA follows: TGTGCCAGCAGTCGGACAGGGGCGATATACAATGAGCAGTTCTTC. Its protein product is CASSRTGAIYNEQFF.

J is TRBJ2-7 and V is TRBV27; possibly TRBD2 for D (6 bases). The CDR3 has 15 residues. Trimming took off 0 bases at V and 0 bases at J, with 9 bases between the two ends. Germline V gene lookup returns CDR1 MNHEY and CDR2 SMNVEV (reference sequence). The CDR3, as DNA: TGTGCCAGCAGTTTATCGGGGGGAATCTCCTACGAGCAGTACTTC. Its translation is CASSLSGGISYEQYF.

V usage is TRBV11-2 and J usage is TRBJ1-2, with D perhaps matching TRBD1 (5 bases). V was trimmed by 0 bases and J by 8 bases, leaving 16 bases between them. Germline CDR1 reads SGHAT; CDR2 reads FQNNGV. The CDR3 contains 15 residues. The CDR3 spells CASSLDQVREGGYTF. CDR3 DNA: TGTGCCAGCAGCTTAGATCAGGTCAGGGAGGGCGGCTACACCTTC.

J is TRBJ1-5 and V is TRBV13; TRBD1 matches at 7 bases. V was clipped by 3 bases and J by 3 bases; unmatched bases: 2. CDR3 length: 14 residues. Germline CDR1 PRHDT, CDR2 FYEKMQ (reference sequence). CDR3 in amino acids: CASSFGQVNQPQHF. CDR3 DNA sequence: TGTGCCAGCAGCTTTGGACAGGTCAATCAGCCCCAGCATTTT.

The chain has TRBV7-9 and TRBJ2-2; TRBD2 agrees at 10 bases. This CDR3 has 14 residues. V was clipped by 5 bases and J by 8 bases; unmatched bases: 5. CDR1 and CDR2 (germline): SEHNR, FQNEAQ (reference sequence). CDR3 bases: TGTGCCAGCAGCCTGCGGACTAGCGGAGGGGAGCTGTTTTTT. Encoded protein: CASSLRTSGGELFF.